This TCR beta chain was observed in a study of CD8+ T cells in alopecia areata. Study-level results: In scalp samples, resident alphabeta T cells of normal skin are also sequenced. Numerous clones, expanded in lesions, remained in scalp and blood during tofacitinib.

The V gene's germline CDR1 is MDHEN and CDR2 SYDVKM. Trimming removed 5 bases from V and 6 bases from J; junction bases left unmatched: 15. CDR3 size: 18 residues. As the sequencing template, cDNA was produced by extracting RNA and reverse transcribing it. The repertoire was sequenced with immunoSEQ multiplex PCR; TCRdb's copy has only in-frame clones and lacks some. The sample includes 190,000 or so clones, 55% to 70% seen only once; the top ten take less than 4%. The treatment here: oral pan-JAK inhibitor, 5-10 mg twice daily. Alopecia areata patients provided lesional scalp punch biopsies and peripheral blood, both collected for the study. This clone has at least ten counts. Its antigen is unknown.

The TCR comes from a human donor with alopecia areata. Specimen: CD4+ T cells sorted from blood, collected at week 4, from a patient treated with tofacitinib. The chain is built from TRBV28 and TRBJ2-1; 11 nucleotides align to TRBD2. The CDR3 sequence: CASSPDTLSTSGGNEQFF. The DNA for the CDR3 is TGTGCCAGCAGTCCTGATACCTTATCAACTAGCGGGGGCAATGAGCAGTTCTTC.